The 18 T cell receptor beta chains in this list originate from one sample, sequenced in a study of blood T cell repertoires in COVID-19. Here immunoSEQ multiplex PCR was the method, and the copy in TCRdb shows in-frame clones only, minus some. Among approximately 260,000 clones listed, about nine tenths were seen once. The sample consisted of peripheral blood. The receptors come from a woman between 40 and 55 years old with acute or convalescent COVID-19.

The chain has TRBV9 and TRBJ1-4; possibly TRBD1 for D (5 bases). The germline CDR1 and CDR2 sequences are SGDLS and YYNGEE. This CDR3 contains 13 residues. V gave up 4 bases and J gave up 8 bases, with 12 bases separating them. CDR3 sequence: CASSLGTGEKLFF. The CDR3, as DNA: TGTGCCAGCAGCCTCGGGACTGGGGAAAAACTGTTTTTT.

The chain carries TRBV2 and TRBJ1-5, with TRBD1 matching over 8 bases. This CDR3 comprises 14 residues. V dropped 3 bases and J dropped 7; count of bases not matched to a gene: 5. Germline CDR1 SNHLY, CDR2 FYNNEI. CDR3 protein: CASSDRGPRQPQHF. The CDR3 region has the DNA TGTGCCAGCAGTGACAGGGGGCCCAGGCAGCCCCAGCATTTT.

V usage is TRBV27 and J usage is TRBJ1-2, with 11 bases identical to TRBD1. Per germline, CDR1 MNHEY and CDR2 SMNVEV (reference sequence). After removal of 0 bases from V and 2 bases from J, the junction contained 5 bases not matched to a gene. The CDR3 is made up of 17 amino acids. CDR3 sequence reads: CASSLSRTGGINYGYTF. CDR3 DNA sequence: TGTGCCAGCAGTTTATCCCGGACAGGGGGCATCAACTATGGCTACACCTTC.

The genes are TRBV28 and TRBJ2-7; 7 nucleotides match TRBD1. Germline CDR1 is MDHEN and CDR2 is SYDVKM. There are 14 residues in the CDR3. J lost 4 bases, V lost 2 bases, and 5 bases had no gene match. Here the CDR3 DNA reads TGTGCCAGCAGTTTAAGGGGGCTTAGGTACGAGCAGTACGTC. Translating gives CASSLRGLRYEQYV.

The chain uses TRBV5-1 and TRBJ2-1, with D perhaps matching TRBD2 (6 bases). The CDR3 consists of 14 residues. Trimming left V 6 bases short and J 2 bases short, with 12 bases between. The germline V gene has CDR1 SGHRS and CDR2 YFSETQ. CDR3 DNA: TGCGCCAGCATCCCGTCGGGAGCCTACAATGAGCAGTTCTTC. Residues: CASIPSGAYNEQFF.

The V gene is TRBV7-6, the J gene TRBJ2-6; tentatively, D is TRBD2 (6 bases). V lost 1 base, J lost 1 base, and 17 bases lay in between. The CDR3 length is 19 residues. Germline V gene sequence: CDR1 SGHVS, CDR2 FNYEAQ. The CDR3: CASSLGSGLRPSGANVLTF. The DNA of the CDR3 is TGTGCCAGCAGCTTAGGGTCGGGACTTCGCCCGTCTGGGGCCAACGTCCTGACTTTC.

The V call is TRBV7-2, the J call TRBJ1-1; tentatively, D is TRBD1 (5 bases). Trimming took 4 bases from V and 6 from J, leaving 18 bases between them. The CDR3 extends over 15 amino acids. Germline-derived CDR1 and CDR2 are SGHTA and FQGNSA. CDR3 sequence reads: CASSSLGAVHPEAFF. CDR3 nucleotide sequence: TGTGCCAGCAGCTCGTTAGGGGCCGTCCACCCTGAAGCTTTCTTT.

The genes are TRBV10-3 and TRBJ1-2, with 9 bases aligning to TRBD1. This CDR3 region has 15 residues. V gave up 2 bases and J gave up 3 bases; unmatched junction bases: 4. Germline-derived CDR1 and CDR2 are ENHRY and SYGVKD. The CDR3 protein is CAISEPGQGDYGYTF. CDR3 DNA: TGTGCCATCAGTGAGCCGGGACAGGGAGACTATGGCTACACCTTC.

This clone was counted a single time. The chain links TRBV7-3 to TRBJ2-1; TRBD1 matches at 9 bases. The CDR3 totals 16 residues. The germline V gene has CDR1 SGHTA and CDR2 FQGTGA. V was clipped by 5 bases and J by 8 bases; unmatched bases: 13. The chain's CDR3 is CASSPTRDRVGDEQFF. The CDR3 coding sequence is TGTGCCAGCAGCCCGACCCGGGACAGGGTGGGCGATGAGCAGTTCTTC.

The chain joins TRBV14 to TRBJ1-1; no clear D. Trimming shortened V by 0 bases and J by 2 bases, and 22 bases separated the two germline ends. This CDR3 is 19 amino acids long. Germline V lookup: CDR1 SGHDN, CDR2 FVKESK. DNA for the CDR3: TGTGCCAGCAGCCAAGATCGGGATCCTAAGAAGGGAATCAACACTGAAGCTTTCTTT. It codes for CASSQDRDPKKGINTEAFF.

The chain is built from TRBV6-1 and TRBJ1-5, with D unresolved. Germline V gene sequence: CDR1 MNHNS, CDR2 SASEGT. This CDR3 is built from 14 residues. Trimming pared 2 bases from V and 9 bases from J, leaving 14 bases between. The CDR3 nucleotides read TGTGCCAGCAGTGAAATCGGGTCCTCTCGGCCCCAGCATTTT. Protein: CASSEIGSSRPQHF.

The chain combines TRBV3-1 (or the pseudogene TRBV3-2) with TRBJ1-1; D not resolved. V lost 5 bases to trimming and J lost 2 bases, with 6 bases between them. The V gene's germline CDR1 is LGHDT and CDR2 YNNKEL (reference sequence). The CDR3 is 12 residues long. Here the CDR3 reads CASSTLNTEAFF. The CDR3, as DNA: TGTGCCAGCAGCACGCTAAACACTGAAGCTTTCTTT.

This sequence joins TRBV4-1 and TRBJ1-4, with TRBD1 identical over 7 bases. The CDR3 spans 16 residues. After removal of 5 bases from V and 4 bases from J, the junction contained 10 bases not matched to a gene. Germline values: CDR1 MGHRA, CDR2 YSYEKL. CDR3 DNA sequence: TGCGCCAGCAGCTCTTTCCCGGGACAGCGTAATGAAAAACTGTTTTTT. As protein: CASSSFPGQRNEKLFF.

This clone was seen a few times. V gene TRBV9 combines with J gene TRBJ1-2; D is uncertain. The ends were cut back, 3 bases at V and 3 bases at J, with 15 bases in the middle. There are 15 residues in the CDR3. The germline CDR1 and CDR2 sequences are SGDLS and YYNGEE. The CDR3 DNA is TGTGCCAGCAGCGGAATGAGAGACGGGGACTATGGCTACACCTTC. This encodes CASSGMRDGDYGYTF.

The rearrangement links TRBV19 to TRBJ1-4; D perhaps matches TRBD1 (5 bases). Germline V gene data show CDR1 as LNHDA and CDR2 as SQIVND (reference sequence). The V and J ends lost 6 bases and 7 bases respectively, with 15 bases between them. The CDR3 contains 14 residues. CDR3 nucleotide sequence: TGTGCCAGTAGAACGGGACTCCTCGGTGAAAAACTGTTTTTT. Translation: CASRTGLLGEKLFF.

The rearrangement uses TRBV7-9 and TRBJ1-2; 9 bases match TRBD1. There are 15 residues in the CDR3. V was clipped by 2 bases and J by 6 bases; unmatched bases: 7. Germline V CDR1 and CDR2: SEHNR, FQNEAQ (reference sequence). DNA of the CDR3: TGTGCCAGCAGCTTACCGGACAGGGGCTTTCATGGCTACACCTTC. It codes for CASSLPDRGFHGYTF.

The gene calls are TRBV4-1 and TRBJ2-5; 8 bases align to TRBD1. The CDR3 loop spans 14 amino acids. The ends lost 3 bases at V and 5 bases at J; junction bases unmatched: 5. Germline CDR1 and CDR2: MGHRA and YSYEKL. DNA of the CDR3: TGCGCCAGCAGCCACCCAGGGGGCGCGGAGACCCAGTACTTC. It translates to CASSHPGGAETQYF.

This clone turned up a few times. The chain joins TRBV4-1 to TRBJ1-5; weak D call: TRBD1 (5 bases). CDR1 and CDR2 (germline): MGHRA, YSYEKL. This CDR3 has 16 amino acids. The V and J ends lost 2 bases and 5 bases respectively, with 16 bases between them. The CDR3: CASSQWAGPLDQPQHF. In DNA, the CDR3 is TGCGCCAGCAGCCAATGGGCGGGACCCTTGGATCAGCCCCAGCATTTT.